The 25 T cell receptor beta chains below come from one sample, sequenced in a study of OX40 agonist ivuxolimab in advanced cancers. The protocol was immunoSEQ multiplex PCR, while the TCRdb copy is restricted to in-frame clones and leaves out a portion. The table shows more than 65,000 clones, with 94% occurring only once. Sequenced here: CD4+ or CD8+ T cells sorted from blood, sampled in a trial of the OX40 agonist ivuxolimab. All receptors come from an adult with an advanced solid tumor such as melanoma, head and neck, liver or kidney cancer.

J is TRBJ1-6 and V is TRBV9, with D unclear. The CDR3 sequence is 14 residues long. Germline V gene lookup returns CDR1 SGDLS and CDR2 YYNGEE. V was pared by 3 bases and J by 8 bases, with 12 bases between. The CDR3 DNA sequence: TGTGCCAGCAGCGCCACGGACGGTTATTCACCCCTCCACTTT. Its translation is CASSATDGYSPLHF.

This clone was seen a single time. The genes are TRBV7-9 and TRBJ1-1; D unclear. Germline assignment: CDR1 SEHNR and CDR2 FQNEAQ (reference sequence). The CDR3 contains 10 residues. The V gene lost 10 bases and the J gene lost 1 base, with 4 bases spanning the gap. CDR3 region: CAIPNTEAFF. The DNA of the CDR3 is TGTGCCATTCCGAACACTGAAGCTTTCTTT.

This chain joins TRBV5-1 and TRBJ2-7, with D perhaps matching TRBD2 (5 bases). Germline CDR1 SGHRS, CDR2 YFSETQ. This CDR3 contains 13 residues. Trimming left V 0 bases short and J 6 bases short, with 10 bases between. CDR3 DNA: TGCGCCAGCAGCTTGGGGACTGTGAGCGAGCAGTACTTC. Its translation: CASSLGTVSEQYF.

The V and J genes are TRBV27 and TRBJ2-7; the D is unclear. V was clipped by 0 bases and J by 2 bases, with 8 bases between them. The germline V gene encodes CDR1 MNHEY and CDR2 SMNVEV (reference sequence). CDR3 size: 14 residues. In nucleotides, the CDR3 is TGTGCCAGCAGTTTATCTCCGGCCGCCTACGAGCAGTACTTC. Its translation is CASSLSPAAYEQYF.

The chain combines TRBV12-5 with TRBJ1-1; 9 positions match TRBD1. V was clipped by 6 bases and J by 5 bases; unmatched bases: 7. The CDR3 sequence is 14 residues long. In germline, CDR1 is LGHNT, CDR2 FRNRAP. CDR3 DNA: TGTGCTAGTGGCCGTCCGGGACAGGGAACTGAAGCTTTCTTT. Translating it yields CASGRPGQGTEAFF.

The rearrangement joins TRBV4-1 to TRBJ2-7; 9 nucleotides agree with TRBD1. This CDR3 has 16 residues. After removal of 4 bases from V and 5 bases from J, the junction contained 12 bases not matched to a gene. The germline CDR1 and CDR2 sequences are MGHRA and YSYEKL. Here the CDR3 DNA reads TGCGCCAGCAGCCCGACAGACAGGGGGAGAGAGAACGAGCAGTACTTC. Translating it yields CASSPTDRGRENEQYF.

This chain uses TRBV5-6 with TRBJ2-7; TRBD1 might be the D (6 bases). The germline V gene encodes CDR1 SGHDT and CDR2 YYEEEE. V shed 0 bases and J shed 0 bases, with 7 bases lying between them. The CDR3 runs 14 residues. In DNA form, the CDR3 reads TGTGCCAGCAGCTTGGACAGGGCCTCCTACGAGCAGTACTTC. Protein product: CASSLDRASYEQYF.

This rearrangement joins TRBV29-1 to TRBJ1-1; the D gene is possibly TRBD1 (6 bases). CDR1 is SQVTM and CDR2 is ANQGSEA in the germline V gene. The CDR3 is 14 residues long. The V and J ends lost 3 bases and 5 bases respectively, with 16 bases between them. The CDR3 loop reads CSVDVSGARTEAFF. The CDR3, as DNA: TGCAGCGTTGACGTTTCGGGGGCGCGGACTGAAGCTTTCTTT.

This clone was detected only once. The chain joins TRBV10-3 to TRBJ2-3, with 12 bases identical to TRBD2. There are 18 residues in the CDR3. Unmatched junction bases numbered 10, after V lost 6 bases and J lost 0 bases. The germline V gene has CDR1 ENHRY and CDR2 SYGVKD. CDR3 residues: CAISLTGTSGLSTDTQYF. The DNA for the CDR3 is TGTGCCATCAGCCTTACCGGGACTAGCGGGCTTAGCACAGATACGCAGTATTTT.

DNA of the CDR3: TGTGCCAGCAGCTTGGGTAGCCGACAGGGCCTCGAGCAGTACTTC. Translated: CASSLGSRQGLEQYF. The gene calls are TRBV5-6 and TRBJ2-7; the match to TRBD1 covers 7 bases. The CDR3 is 15 residues long. Germline assignment: CDR1 SGHDT and CDR2 YYEEEE. Losses at the gene ends were 0 bases for V and 6 bases for J; bases not matched to a gene: 9.

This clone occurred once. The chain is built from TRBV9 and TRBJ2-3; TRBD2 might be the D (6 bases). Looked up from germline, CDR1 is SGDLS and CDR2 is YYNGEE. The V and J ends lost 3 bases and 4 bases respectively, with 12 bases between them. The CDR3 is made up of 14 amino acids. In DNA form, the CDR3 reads TGTGCCAGCAGCGCTCAGACTAGGCCAGATACGCAGTATTTT. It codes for CASSAQTRPDTQYF.

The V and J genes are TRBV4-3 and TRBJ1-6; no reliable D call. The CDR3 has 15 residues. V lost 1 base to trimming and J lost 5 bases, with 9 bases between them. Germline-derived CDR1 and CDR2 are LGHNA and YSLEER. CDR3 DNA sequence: TGCGCCAGCAGCCAAGTTCGGGAAAATAATTCACCCCTCCACTTT. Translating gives CASSQVRENNSPLHF.

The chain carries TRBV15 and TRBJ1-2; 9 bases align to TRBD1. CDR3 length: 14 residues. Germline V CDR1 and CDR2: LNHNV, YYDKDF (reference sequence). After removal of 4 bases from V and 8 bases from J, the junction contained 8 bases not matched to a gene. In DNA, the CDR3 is TGTGCCACCAGCACGGGGACAGGGTATGGCGGCTACACCTTC. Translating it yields CATSTGTGYGGYTF.

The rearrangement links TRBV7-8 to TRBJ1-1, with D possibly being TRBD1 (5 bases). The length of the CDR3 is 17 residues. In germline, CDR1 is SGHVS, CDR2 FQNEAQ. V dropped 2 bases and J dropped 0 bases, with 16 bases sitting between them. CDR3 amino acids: CASSLFVRGRMNTEAFF. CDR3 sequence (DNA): TGTGCCAGCAGCTTATTTGTAAGGGGAAGGATGAACACTGAAGCTTTCTTT.

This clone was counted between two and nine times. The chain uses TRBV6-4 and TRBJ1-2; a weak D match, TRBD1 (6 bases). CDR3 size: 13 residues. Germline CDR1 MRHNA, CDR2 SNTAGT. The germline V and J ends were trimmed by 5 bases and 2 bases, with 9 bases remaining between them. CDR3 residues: CASSFTGNYGYTF. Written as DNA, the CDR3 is TGTGCCAGCAGTTTTACAGGGAACTATGGCTACACCTTC.

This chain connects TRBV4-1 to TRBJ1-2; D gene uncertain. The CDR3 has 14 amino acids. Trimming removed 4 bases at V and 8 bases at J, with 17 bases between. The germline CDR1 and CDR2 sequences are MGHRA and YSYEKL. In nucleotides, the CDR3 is TGCGCCAGCAGCCGCCCACGGGTGGACGGGGGCTACACCTTC. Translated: CASSRPRVDGGYTF.

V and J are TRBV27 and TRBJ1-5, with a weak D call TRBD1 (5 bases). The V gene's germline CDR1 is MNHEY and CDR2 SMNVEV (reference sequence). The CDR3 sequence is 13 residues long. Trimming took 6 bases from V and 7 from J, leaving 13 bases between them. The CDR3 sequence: CASSPGRVQPQHF. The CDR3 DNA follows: TGTGCCAGCAGCCCCGGCAGGGTACAGCCCCAGCATTTT.

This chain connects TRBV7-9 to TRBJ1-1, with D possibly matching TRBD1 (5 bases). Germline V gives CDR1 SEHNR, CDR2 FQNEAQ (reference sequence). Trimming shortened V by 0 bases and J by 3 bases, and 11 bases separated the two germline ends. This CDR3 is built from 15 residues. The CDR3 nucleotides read TGTGCCAGCAGCTTAGCGGGGGGACGGGACACTGAAGCTTTCTTT. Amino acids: CASSLAGGRDTEAFF. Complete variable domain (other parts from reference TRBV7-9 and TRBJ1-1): DTGVSQNPRHKITKRGQNVTFRCDPISEHNRLYWYRQTLGQGPEFLTYFQNEAQLEKSRLLSDRFSAERPKGSFSTLEIQRTEQGDSAMYLCASSLAGGRDTEAFFGQGTRLTVV.

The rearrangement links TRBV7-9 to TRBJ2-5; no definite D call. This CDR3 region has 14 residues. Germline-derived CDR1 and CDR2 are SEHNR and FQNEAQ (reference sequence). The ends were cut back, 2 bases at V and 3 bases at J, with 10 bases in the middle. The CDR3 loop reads CASSLSSREETQYF. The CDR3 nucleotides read TGTGCCAGCAGCTTATCTTCTCGGGAAGAGACCCAGTACTTC.

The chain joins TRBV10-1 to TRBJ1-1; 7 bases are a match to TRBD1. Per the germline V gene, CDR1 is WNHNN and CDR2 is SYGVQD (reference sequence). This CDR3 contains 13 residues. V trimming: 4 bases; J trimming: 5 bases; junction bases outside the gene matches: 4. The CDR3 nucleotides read TGCGCCAGCAGTGCGGGACAGTGGACTGAAGCTTTCTTT. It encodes CASSAGQWTEAFF.

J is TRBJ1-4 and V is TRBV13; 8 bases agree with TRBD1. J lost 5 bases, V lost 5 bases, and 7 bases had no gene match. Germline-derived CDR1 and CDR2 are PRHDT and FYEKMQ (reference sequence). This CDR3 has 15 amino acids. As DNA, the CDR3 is TGTGCCAGCAGCCACGGACAGGGCGAGAATGAAAAACTGTTTTTT. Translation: CASSHGQGENEKLFF.

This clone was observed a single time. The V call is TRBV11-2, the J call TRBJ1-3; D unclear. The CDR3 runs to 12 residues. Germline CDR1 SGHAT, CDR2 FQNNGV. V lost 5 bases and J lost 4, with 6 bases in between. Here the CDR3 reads CASSPGGNTIYF. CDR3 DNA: TGTGCCAGCAGCCCGGGGGGAAACACCATATATTTT.

CDR3 sequence reads: CASSLSVKNIQYF. The CDR3 bases are TGTGCCAGCAGTTTATCGGTCAAAAACATTCAGTACTTC. This rearrangement joins TRBV27 to TRBJ2-4; D is uncertain. Germline V gives CDR1 MNHEY, CDR2 SMNVEV (reference sequence). Trimming removed 0 bases from V and 3 bases from J, with 3 bases in between. The CDR3 is 13 amino acids.

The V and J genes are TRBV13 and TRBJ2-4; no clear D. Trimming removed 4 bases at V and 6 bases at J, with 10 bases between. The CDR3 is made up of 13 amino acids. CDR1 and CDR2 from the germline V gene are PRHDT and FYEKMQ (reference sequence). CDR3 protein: CASSSDNGNIQYF. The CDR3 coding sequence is TGTGCCAGCAGCTCCGACAATGGAAACATTCAGTACTTC.

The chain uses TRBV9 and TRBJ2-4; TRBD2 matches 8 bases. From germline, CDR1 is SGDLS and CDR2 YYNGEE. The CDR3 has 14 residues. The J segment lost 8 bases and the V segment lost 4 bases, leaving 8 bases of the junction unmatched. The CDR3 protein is CASSPGGDGDIQYF. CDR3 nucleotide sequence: TGTGCCAGCAGCCCCGGGGGGGACGGGGACATTCAGTACTTC.